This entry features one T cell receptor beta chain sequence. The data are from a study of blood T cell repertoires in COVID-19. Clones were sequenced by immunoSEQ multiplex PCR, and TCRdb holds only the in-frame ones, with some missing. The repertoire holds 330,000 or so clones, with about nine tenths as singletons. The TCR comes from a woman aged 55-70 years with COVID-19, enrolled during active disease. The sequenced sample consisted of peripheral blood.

The CDR3 bases are TGTGCCAGCAGTCCCAGAGACAGTTACTACGAGCAGTACTTC. Translation gives CASSPRDSYYEQYF. This rearrangement joins TRBV6-5 to TRBJ2-7; the D gene is possibly TRBD1 (5 bases). There are 14 residues in the CDR3. Germline V CDR1 and CDR2: MNHEY, SVGAGI. V shed 5 bases and J shed 3 bases, with 14 bases lying between them.